This TCR beta chain was profiled in a study of blood T cell repertoires in COVID-19 (dated by TCRdb to 2018 to 2021). Regarding the study in general: Samples from collaborators originated in the United States, Italy and Spain and spanned both the acute and convalescent phases of COVID-19. Nearly every sample came with metadata listing a de-identified subject ID, COVID-19 status, age in years and sex. The prospective study material was composed of cDNA or gDNA derived from T cells, B-cell-depleted T cells, or PBMCs. Deeply sampled blood TCRbeta repertoires from subjects exposed to, actively infected with, or recovered from COVID-19 were included in the dataset. Where HLA class I and class II types were available, the types were taken from metadata supplied by the sample provider, not from assay-based typing. Samples came from the ongoing ImmuneRACE study (first 160 participants) plus 1,254 subjects from 6 global collaborators. A freely available public database, intended as a resource for researchers studying the immune response to SARS-CoV-2, is where the repertoires were released.

V loses 0 bases of germline sequence and J loses 2 bases, and the interval between the two ends is 7 bases. The CDR3 sequence holds 15 residues, the cysteine and phenylalanine included. Only CDR3 DNA is held: 45 bases, read in frame from base 1. From a lookup of the germline V gene (reference sequence), CDR1 and CDR2 are MNHEY and SMNVEV. A note on this clone: Its binding antigen is unknown. Base qualities are not at hand, and no much larger clone is one base apart.

Whole blood was collected in K2EDTA tubes by collaborating institutions according to the institutions' own protocols. For TCRbeta analysis, collaborator samples were shipped as frozen whole blood, as isolated PBMCs, or as DNA extracted from either sample type. The paper's findings and limits, for the study overall: The quantity of clinical and demographic metadata differed by source and by participant and was supplied without curation.

The immunoSEQ Assay, a bias-controlled multiplex PCR, was used to amplify TCRbeta CDR3 regions from genomic DNA. The source study handled its data this way. The number of nucleated cells in each sample was estimated by amplification of reference gene primers within the assay. To quantify the absolute abundance of each unique TCRbeta CDR3 rearrangement, sequence reads were collapsed and filtered. Productive Simpson clonality was computed per sample as the square root of Simpson's diversity index over productive rearrangements. The table was pulled from immuneACCESS by TCRdb, which kept in-frame rearrangements only. Such tables lose some clones; where checked, under half of the loss comes from unresolved V genes, and the rest has no known cause. For V, J and clone size, that table is used; D and trimming come from the DNA. The sample has approximately 210,000 clones on record, roughly 90% of them singletons. The top ten hold more than 0.7% of the sample.

This TCR derives from a woman aged 65 to 85 with acute or convalescent COVID-19. The rearranged chain carries TRBV27 and TRBJ1-4; the D gene is possibly TRBD1, with 5 bases matching. Source material: peripheral blood. The nucleotide sequence is given as TGTGCCAGCAGTTTATCGGGGACTACTAATGAAAAACTGTTTTTT. Translated, this is CASSLSGTTNEKLFF.